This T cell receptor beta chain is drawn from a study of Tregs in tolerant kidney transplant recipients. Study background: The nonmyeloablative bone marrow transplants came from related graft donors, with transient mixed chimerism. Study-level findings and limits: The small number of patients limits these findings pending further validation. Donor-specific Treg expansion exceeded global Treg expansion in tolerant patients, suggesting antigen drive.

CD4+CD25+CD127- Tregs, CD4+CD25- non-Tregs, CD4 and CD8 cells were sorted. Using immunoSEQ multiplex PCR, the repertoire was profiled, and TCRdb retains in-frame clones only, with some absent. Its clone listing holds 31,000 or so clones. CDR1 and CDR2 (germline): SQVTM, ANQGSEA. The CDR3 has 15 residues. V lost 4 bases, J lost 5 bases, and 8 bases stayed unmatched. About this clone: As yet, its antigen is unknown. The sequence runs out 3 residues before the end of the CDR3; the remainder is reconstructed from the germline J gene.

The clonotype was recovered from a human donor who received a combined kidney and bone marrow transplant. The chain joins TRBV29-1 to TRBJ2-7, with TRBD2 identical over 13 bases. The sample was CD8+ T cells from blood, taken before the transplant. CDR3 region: CSVVLWTSGSDEQYF. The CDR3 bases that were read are TGCAGCGTTGTTCTCTGGACTAGCGGGAGTGACGAG.